The T cell receptor beta chain described here comes from a study of T cell repertoires in cytomegalovirus infection. V shed 7 bases and J shed 5 bases, with 14 bases lying between them. There are 13 residues in the CDR3. CDR1 is SNHLY, CDR2 FYNNEI, per germline. Each CDR3 protein is one row after TCRdb ran MiXCR on the reads. The profile covers nearly 450,000 distinct CDR3 sequences, with 31% appearing a single time and roughly 13% taken by the ten largest. This receptor was obtained from a human donor in good health (CMV status not recorded). Some clones in this sample may be carry-over from other donors' samples. Sequenced sample: PBMCs. The genes are TRBV2 and TRBJ2-5; no clear D gene. CDR3: CASNGKGWETQYF. CDR3 bases: TGTGCCAGCAATGGGAAGGGTTGGGAGACCCAGTACTTC.